This paragraph covers one TCR beta chain sequence. Antigen unknown. This specimen comes from a study of cytomegalovirus exposure and HLA in healthy donors. Study summary: From some 190 million T cells, an earlier analysis saw approximately 110 million unique TCR beta sequences. Study results and caveats: Later analysis associated a missense DCLRE1C variant with TCR beta V- and J-gene trimming.

Healthy bone marrow donors made up the donors. The study ran its PCR with 60 Vbeta and 13 Jbeta primers. TCRdb's table, derived via immunoSEQ multiplex PCR, lists solely in-frame clones and lacks some. The sample shows 150,000 to 200,000 clones, about four fifths of them seen only once. What was sequenced was PBMCs. This TCR came from a woman aged 18-29 years in good health and CMV-seronegative.

CDR3 residues: CASNPWGGTLNTGELFF. The CDR3 bases are TGTGCCAGTAACCCTTGGGGGGGGACACTGAACACCGGGGAGCTGTTTTTT. The chain employs TRBV28 and TRBJ2-2, with D perhaps TRBD2 (7 bases). Germline assignment: CDR1 MDHEN and CDR2 SYDVKM. The V end lost 9 bases, the J end lost 1 base, and 21 bases lay between the germline ends. There are 17 residues in the CDR3.